One and the same sample provided the 9 T cell receptor beta chains below, sequenced in a study of blood T cell repertoires in COVID-19. Clones were sequenced by immunoSEQ multiplex PCR, and TCRdb holds only the in-frame ones, with some missing. The sample lists approximately 75,000 clones, 65% to 90% seen once, with 6.3% in the top ten. The sample was peripheral blood. These receptors all come from a man older than 75 with COVID-19, enrolled during active disease.

The chain joins TRBV7-2 to TRBJ1-5; D perhaps matches TRBD1 (6 bases). Germline CDR1 is SGHTA and CDR2 is FQGNSA. V shed 5 bases and J shed 4 bases, with 21 bases lying between them. The CDR3 extends over 17 amino acids. Written as DNA, the CDR3 is TGTGCCAGCAGCACAATCCGGGACACCCTGTGGAATCAGCCCCAGCATTTT. Its protein is CASSTIRDTLWNQPQHF.

This chain links TRBV5-1 with TRBJ2-3; TRBD1 matches 10 bases. Germline V CDR1 and CDR2: SGHRS, YFSETQ. The V segment lost 0 bases and the J segment 0 bases; nucleotides outside the gene matches: 7. CDR3 size: 18 residues. CDR3 in DNA: TGCGCCAGCAGCTTGGGACAGGGGGCAACCCTTAGCACAGATACGCAGTATTTT. Protein: CASSLGQGATLSTDTQYF. Variable domain in full (rest from reference TRBV5-1 and TRBJ2-3): KAGVTQTPRYLIKTRGQQVTLSCSPISGHRSVSWYQQTPGQGLQFLFEYFSETQRNKGNFPGRFSGRQFSNSRSEMNVSTLELGDSALYLCASSLGQGATLSTDTQYFGPGTRLTVL.

The rearrangement joins TRBV19 to TRBJ1-6, with D uncertain. Germline assignment: CDR1 LNHDA and CDR2 SQIVND (reference sequence). Trimming cost V 5 bases and J 1 base, with 12 bases left between them. The CDR3 extends over 16 amino acids. CDR3 sequence (DNA): TGTGCCAGTAGTTTACCGGCCGGGTCCTATAATTCACCCCTCCACTTT. Translating it yields CASSLPAGSYNSPLHF.

The J gene is TRBJ1-1, the V gene TRBV6-5; D is perhaps TRBD1 (6 bases). This CDR3 has 14 amino acids. Germline V gene lookup returns CDR1 MNHEY and CDR2 SVGAGI. V shed 5 bases and J shed 1 base, with 11 bases lying between them. The CDR3 here is CASSTGLGNTEAFF. CDR3 nucleotide sequence: TGTGCCAGCAGTACAGGGTTGGGGAACACTGAAGCTTTCTTT.

The rearrangement links TRBV7-9 to TRBJ1-5; unclear D gene. Trimming stripped 3 bases from V and 0 bases from J, with 6 bases between. Germline lookup yields CDR1 SEHNR and CDR2 FQNEAQ (reference sequence). This CDR3 is built from 14 residues. The CDR3 sequence: CASSFENSNQPQHF. The CDR3 region has the DNA TGTGCCAGCAGCTTCGAGAATAGCAATCAGCCCCAGCATTTT.

V usage is TRBV5-1 and J usage is TRBJ2-2, with no clear D. Germline V gene lookup returns CDR1 SGHRS and CDR2 YFSETQ. This CDR3 comprises 15 residues. The V and J ends lost 2 bases and 0 bases respectively, with 8 bases between them. The CDR3 sequence is CASSLTRPNTGELFF. CDR3 coding DNA: TGCGCCAGCAGCTTAACACGCCCGAACACCGGGGAGCTGTTTTTT.

J is TRBJ2-2 and V is TRBV9, with a tentative D call TRBD1 (9 bases). V shed 3 bases and J shed 2 bases, with 20 bases lying between them. Germline loops: CDR1 SGDLS, CDR2 YYNGEE. CDR3 length: 18 residues. For the CDR3, the DNA is TGTGCCAGCAGCGCATACGCGGGGGGACAGGGAAACACCGGGGAGCTGTTTTTT. It encodes CASSAYAGGQGNTGELFF.

This clone was counted a single time. The chain uses TRBV18 and TRBJ2-7, with D perhaps matching TRBD2 (7 bases). CDR3 length: 17 residues. The germline V and J ends were trimmed by 2 bases and 0 bases, with 17 bases remaining between them. Germline CDR1 KGHSH, CDR2 LQKENI. CDR3 residues: CASSPVRAGASSYEQYF. The DNA for the CDR3 is TGTGCCAGCTCACCAGTTAGGGCGGGGGCCAGCTCCTACGAGCAGTACTTC. Looking up the rest from reference TRBV18 and TRBJ2-7 gives the full variable domain: NAGVMQNPRHLVRRRGQEARLRCSPMKGHSHVYWYRQLPEEGLKFMVYLQKENIIDESGMPKERFSAEFPKEGPSILRIQQVVRGDSAAYFCASSPVRAGASSYEQYFGPGTRLTVT.

The V and J genes are TRBV4-1 and TRBJ2-2, with TRBD1 matching over 10 bases. The CDR3 consists of 15 residues. Looked up from germline, CDR1 is MGHRA and CDR2 is YSYEKL. Trimming removed 3 bases from V and 7 bases from J; junction bases left unmatched: 5. CDR3 protein: CASSQSGQGYGELFF. CDR3 nucleotides: TGCGCCAGCAGCCAGTCGGGACAGGGGTACGGGGAGCTGTTTTTT.